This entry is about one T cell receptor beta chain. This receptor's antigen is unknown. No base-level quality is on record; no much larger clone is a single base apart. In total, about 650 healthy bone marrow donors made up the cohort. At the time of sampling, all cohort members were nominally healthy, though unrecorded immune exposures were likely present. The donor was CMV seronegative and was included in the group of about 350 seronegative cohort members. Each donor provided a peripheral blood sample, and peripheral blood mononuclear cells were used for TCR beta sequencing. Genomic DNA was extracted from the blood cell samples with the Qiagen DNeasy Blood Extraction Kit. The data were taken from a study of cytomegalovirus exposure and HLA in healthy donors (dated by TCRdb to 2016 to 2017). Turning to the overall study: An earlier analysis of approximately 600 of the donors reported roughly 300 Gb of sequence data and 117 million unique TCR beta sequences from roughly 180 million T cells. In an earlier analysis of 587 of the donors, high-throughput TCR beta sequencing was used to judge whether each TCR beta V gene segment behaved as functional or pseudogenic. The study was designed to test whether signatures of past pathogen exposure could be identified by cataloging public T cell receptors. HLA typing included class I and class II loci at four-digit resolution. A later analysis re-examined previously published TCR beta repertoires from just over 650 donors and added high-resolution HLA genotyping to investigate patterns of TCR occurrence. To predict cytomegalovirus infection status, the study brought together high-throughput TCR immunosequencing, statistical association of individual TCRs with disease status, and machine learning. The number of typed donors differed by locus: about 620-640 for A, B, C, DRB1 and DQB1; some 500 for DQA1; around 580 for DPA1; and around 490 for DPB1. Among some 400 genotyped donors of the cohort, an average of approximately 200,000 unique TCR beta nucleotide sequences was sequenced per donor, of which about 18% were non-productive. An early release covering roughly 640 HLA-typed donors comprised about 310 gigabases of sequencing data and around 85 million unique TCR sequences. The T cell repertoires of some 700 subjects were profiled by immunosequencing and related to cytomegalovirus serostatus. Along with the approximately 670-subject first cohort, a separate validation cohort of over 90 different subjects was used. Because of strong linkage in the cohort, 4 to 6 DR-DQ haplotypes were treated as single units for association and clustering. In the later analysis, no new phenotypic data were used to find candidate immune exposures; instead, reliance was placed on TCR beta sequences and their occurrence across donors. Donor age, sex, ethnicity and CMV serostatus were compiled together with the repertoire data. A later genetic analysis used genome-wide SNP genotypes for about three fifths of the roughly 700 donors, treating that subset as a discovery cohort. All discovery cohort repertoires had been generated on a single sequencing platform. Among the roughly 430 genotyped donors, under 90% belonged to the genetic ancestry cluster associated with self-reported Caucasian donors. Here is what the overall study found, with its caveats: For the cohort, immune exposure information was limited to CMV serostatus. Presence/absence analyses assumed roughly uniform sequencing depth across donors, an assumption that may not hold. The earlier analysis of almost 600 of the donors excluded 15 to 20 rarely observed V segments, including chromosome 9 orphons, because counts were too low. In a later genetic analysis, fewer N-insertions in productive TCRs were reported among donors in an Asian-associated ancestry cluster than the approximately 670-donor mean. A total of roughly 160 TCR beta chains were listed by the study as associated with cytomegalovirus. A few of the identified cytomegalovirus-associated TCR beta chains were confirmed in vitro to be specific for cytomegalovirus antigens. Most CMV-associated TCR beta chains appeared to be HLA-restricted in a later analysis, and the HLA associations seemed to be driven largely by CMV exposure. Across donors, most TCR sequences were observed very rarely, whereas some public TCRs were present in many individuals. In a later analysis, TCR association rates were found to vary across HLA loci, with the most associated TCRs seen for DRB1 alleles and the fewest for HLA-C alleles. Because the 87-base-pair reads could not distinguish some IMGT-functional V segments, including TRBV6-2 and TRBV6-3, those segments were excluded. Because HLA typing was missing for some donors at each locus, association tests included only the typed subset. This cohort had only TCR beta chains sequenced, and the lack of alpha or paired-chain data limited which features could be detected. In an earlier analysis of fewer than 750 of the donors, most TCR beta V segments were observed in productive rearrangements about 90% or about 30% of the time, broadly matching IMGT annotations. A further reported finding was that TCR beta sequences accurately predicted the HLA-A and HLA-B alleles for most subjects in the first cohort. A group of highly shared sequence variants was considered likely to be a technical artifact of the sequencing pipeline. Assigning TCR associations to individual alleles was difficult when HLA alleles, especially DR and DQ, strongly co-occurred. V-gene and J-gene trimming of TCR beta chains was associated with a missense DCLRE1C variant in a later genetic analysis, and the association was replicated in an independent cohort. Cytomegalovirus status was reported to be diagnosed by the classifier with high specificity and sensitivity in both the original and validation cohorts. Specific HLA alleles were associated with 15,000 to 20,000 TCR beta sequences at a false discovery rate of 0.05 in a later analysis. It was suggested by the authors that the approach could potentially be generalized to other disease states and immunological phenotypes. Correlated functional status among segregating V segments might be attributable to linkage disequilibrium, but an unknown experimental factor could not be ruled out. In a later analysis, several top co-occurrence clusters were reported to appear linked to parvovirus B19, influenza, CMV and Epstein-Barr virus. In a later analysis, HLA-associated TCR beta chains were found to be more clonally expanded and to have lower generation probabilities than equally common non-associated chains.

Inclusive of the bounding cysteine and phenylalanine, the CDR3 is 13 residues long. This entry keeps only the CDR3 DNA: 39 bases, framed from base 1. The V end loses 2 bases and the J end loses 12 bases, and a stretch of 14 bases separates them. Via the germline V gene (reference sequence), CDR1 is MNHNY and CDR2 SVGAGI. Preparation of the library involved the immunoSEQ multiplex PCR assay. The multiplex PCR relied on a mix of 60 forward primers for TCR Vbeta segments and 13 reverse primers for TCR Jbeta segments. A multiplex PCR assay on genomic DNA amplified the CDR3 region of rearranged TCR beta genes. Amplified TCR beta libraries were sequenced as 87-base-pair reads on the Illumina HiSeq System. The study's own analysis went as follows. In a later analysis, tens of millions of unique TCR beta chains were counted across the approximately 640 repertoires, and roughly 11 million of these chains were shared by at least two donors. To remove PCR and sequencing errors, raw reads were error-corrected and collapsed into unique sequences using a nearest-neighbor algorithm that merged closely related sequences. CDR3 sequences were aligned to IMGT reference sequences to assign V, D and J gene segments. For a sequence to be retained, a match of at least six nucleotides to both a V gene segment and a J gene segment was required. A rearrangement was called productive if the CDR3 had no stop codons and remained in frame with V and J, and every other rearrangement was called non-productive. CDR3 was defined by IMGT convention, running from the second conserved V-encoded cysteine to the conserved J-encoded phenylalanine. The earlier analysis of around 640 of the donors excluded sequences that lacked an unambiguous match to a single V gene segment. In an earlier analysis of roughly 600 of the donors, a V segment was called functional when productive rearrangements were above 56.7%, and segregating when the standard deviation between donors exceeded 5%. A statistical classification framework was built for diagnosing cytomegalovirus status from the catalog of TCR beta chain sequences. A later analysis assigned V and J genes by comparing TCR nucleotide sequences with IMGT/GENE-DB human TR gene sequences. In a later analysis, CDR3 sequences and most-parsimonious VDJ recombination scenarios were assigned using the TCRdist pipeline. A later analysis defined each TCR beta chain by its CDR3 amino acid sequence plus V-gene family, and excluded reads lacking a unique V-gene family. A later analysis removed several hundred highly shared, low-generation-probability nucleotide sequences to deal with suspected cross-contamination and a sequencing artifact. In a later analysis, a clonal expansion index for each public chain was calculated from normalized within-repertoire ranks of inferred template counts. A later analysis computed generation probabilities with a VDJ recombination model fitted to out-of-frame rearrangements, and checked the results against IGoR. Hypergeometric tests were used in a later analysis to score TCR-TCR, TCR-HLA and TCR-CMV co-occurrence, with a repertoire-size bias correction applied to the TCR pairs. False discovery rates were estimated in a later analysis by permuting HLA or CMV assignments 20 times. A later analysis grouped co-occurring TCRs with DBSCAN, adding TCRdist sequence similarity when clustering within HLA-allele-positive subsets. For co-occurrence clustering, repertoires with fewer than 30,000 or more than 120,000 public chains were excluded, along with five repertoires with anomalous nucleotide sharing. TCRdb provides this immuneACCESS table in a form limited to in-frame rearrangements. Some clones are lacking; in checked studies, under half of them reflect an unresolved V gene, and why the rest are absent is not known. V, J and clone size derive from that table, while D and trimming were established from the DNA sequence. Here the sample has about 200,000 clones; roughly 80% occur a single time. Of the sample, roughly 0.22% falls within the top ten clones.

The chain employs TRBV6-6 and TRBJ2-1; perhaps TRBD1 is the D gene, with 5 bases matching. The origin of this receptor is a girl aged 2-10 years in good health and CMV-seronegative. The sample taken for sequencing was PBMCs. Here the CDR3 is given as CASSYDDSSWQFF. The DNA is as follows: TGTGCCAGCAGTTACGACGACAGCTCATGGCAGTTCTTC.